This TCR beta chain came from a study of CD8 T cells in ankylosing spondylitis (dated by TCRdb to about 2017). Background for the entire study: To find TCR variants linked to disease, the study profiled T cell receptor beta repertoires in ankylosing spondylitis patients and healthy donors. Peripheral blood was sampled, and synovial fluid was additionally collected from ankylosing spondylitis patients. The full study cohort was made up of 25 ankylosing spondylitis patients and 108 healthy donors. Overall study results and their limits: The disease-linked clones had a CD8+ phenotype and were found at relatively low frequencies in peripheral blood. The disease-linked clones were reported as significantly enriched in matched synovial fluid samples from ankylosing spondylitis patients. Some motif variants were previously reported in synovial fluid and blood of reactive arthritis patients, suggesting common disease-initiation mechanisms. A TCR beta motif made up of seven or eight highly homologous amino acid variants appeared to be characteristic of blood from ankylosing spondylitis patients.

Many counts were recorded for this clonotype. No antigen is known for it. Qualities for individual bases were not recorded, and no much larger clone is one base off. CDR1 and CDR2, looked up from the germline V gene, are MDHEN and SYDVKM. The CDR3 holds 15 amino acids from the cysteine to the phenylalanine. Only CDR3 DNA is held: 45 bases, read in frame from base 1. For this chain, trimming is 7 bases at the V end and 5 bases at the J end, and the number of junction bases without a gene match is 14. The data were produced on an Illumina HiSeq 2500. TCR beta libraries were prepared by quantitative 5'-RACE with molecular barcodes. The authors processed their data as follows. To identify disease-linked TCR variants, a new computational method was used, one built on a probabilistic model of VDJ rearrangement. TCRdb itself trimmed the public reads at Q25 with fastp, ran MiXCR and retained productive beta chains. One record per CDR3 amino acid sequence lists the most common genes and DNA. TCRdb, rather than the study authors, made the V and J calls. A total of some 30,000 distinct CDR3 sequences appear in this sample, around 6.7% of them only once. The top ten hold roughly a tenth of the sample.

This TCR was recovered from a male donor with ankylosing spondylitis or in good health (not recorded which). The V and J segments used are TRBV28 and TRBJ2-7, with TRBD2 matching 7 junction bases. The sequenced material came from blood, either unsorted or a sorted T cell fraction (not recorded which). The sequence in DNA is TGTGCCAGCACCCAACCGGGAGTGGCGGGGGACGAGCAGTACTTC. Translated, it gives CASTQPGVAGDEQYF.